The source of this T cell receptor beta chain is a study of CD8 T cells in Susac syndrome. In Susac syndrome patients, recently defined diagnostic criteria for definite or probable disease were met. This CDR3 is 16 amino acids long. CDR1 LGHDT and CDR2 YNNKEL come from the germline V gene (reference sequence). V lost 4 bases and J lost 6; bases outside the gene matches: 6. Random hexamers were used to reverse transcribe an amount of about 0.45 to 1 ug RNA. TCRdb reprocessed the immunoSEQ multiplex PCR reads via MiXCR and lists one record per CDR3 protein. The sample gives around 170,000 distinct CDR3 sequences, approximately 94% of which show up once; over 0.095% is in the top ten.

This clonotype was obtained from a human donor with Susac syndrome. J is TRBJ1-6 and V is TRBV3-1; TRBD1 agrees at 10 bases. Sequencing input: CD4+ T cells from PBMCs. The CDR3 DNA sequence: TGTGCCAGCAGCCCCCACAGGACAGGGGGTAATTCACCCCTCCACTTT. It encodes CASSPHRTGGNSPLHF.